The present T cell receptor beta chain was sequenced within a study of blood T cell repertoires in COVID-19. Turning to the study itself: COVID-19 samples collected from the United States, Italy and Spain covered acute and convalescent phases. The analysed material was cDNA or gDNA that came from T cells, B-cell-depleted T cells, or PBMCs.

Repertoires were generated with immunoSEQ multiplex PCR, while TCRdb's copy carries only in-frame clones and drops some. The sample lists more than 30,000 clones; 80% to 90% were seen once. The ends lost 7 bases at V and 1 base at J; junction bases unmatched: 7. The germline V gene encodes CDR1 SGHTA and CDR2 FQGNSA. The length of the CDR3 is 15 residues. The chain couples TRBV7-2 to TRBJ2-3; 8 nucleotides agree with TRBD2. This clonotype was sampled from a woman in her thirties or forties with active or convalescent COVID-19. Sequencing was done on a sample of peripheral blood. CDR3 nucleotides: TGTGCCAGCATGCGGACTAGCCCGGGCACAGATACGCAGTATTTT. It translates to CASMRTSPGTDTQYF.